Listed below are T cell receptor beta chains from one sample, sequenced in a study of T cell changes during pregnancy in multiple sclerosis. The method was immunoSEQ multiplex PCR; TCRdb's version includes in-frame clones alone and lacks a portion of them. The sample holds 60,000 to 85,000 clones; just under 95% are singletons and the top ten take roughly 3.9%. Sample: peripheral blood, taken after pregnancy. These TCRs come from a female donor in good health, enrolled as a control in a pregnancy study. CDR3s include the opening cysteine and the closing phenylalanine or tryptophan. A D gene is named only where the DNA matches it firmly. The size entry is marked missing in some rows and otherwise reads once, few, many or a size class.

>TRBJ1-1|TRBV5-1|once|TRBD1
TGCGCCAGCAGCGGGACAGGGAGTGACACTGAAGCTTTCTTT
CASSGTGSDTEAFF
>TRBJ2-7|TRBV28|-|TRBD1
TGTGCCAGCAGTTTCCTAGGAGGGTCAGGGGGCTATCACGAGCAGTACTTC
CASSFLGGSGGYHEQYF
>TRBJ1-6|TRBV19|-|-
TGTGCCAGTAGTATTACGGATTCACCCCTCCACTTT
CASSITDSPLHF
>TRBJ1-2|TRBV5-1|-|-
TGCGCCAGCAGCTTGGCCAGATTCTATGGCTACACCTTC
CASSLARFYGYTF
>TRBJ1-5|TRBV28|-|TRBD1
TGTGCCAGCAGTTCAACGACAGGGGTAAGACAGCCCCAGCATTTT
CASSSTTGVRQPQHF
>TRBJ1-2|TRBV14|-|-
TGTGCCAGCAGCCAAGCAGATAACTATGGCTACACCTTC
CASSQADNYGYTF
>TRBJ2-7|TRBV7-9|-|TRBD2
TGTGCCAGCAGCCAATGGACTAGCGGCAACTACGAGCAGTACTTC
CASSQWTSGNYEQYF
>TRBJ2-3|TRBV28|-|TRBD1
TGTGCCAGCAGACCAAGATCCGGGACAGGGGATGGGGATACGCAGTATTTT
CASRPRSGTGDGDTQYF
>TRBJ2-7|TRBV6-5|-|-
TGTGCCAGCAGTTACAGGGGAGGCGAGCAGTACTTC
CASSYRGGEQYF
>TRBJ1-1|TRBV29-1|-|-
TGCAGCGTTGAAGTAGTCGGGGGAAACACTGAAGCTTTCTTT
CSVEVVGGNTEAFF
>TRBJ2-4|TRBV29-1|-|TRBD1
TGCAGCGTTTACTCAGGGGGCGACTCCAAAAACATTCAGTACTTC
CSVYSGGDSKNIQYF
>TRBJ2-2|TRBV11-2|-|-
TGTGCCAGCAGCCCCGGGGGCACCGGGGAGCTGTTTTTT
CASSPGGTGELFF
>TRBJ1-3|TRBV4-1|-|TRBD1
TGCGCCAGCAGCCAACCCGGGACAGGGAAGAACACCATATATTTT
CASSQPGTGKNTIYF
>TRBJ1-1|TRBV11-1|-|-
TGTGCCAGCAGCGTCGGAGCGGGGACTGAAGCTTTCTTT
CASSVGAGTEAFF
>TRBJ2-5|TRBV5-1|once|-
TGCGCCAGCAGCTTGAGGGCCCTAGCAGTTTTAGAGACCCAGTACTTC
CASSLRALAVLETQYF
>TRBJ2-1|TRBV19|-|-
TGTGCCAGTACAGGACAGACCTCCTACAATGAGCAGTTCTTC
CASTGQTSYNEQFF
>TRBJ2-3|TRBV28|-|TRBD2
TGTGCCAGCAGTTTCCCGGGACTAGCGGGGATCACAGATACGCAGTATTTT
CASSFPGLAGITDTQYF
>TRBJ2-1|TRBV5-1|-|TRBD2
TGCGCCAGCACTCCCGGGACTAGCGGGAACAATGAGCAGTTCTTC
CASTPGTSGNNEQFF
>TRBJ2-7|TRBV29-1|-|TRBD1
TGCAGCGTTGTTCCTTCGGACAGGGTGGGCGGAAGTGGAGGGCAGTACTTC
CSVVPSDRVGGSGGQYF
>TRBJ1-2|TRBV6-1|-|-
TGTGCCAGCAGCGTTGGGGGGGGATTATATGGCTACACCTTC
CASSVGGGLYGYTF
>TRBJ2-7|TRBV7-9|-|-
TGTGCCAGCAGCTTAGAAGGGGCGAAAAACGAGCAGTACTTC
CASSLEGAKNEQYF
>TRBJ1-1|TRBV15|-|-
TGTGCCACCAGCAGAGATTTTAGGGGAGCTTTCTTT
CATSRDFRGAFF
>TRBJ1-1|TRBV19|-|TRBD1
TGTGCCAGTAGTATAGGACTACAGGGGATGGCTGAAGCTTTCTTT
CASSIGLQGMAEAFF
>TRBJ2-1|TRBV18|once|-
TGTGCCAGCTCACCCCAGGATGAGCAGTTCTTC
CASSPQDEQFF
>TRBJ1-2|TRBV19|-|-
TGTGCCAGTAGTATAGAAGGGGCGGCTAACTATGGCTACACCTTC
CASSIEGAANYGYTF
>TRBJ2-1|TRBV28|-|-
TGTGCCAGCAGTCCAGGGGGGCCCTCCTACAATGAGCAGTTCTTC
CASSPGGPSYNEQFF
>TRBJ2-3|TRBV6-4|-|TRBD1
TGTGCCAGCAGTGATTCCGGGACAGGGGGATCAGATACGCAGTATTTT
CASSDSGTGGSDTQYF
>TRBJ2-7|TRBV2|-|TRBD1
TGTGCCAGCTATCCGGGACAGGGAGTGAACGAGCAGTACTTC
CASYPGQGVNEQYF
>TRBJ2-2|TRBV5-1|-|-
TGCGCCAGCAGGGGGGGGACAGGCGCAAACACCGGGGAGCTGTTTTTT
CASRGGTGANTGELFF